The 21 T cell receptor beta chains listed next were all sequenced from one sample in a study of tumor and adjacent non-tumor tissue in lung cancer. A modified ARM-PCR protocol with three rounds of nested PCR amplified TCRbeta. Via MiXCR, TCRdb re-called the multiplex PCR reads, giving one row per CDR3 protein. The sample lists 110,000 or so distinct CDR3 sequences; 75% were seen once. RNA was extracted from bulk tissue without any cell sorting. The sequencing input was lung tumor tissue. These receptors were taken from a woman between 55 and 75 years old with non-small cell lung cancer.

Concerning this clonotype itself: A read error may produce the germline difference seen at one junction end. This chain links TRBV12-3 or TRBV12-4 with TRBJ1-4; TRBD1 is a possible D gene (5 bases). This CDR3 contains 17 residues. In DNA, the CDR3 is TGTGCTAGCAGTTCTATCCTGGGACTAAAACAAGGGGAAAAACTGTTTTTT. Translated, it gives CASSSILGLKQGEKLFF.

Note on this clonotype: Without the conserved terminal phenylalanine or tryptophan, this CDR3 likely stems from a read error. It is unclear where the CDR3 begins or ends on the DNA, so no DNA is shown, and the CDR3 is as TCRdb lists it. The rearrangement links TRBV20-1 to TRBJ1-5. The CDR3 comprises 14 residues, both ends counted. Per the germline V gene, CDR1 is DFQATT and CDR2 is SNEGSKA (reference sequence). CDR3: CSAPTQNGNQPHHY.

A word on this clonotype: A clone one base away is much larger, so this may be a read error. The conserved phenylalanine or tryptophan is not found at the CDR3 terminus, so this likely reflects a read error. The chain has TRBV20-1 and TRBJ1-6, with D tentatively TRBD1 (5 bases). The CDR3 contains 15 residues. With 3 bases removed from V and 11 bases from J, the gap between germline ends came to 20 bases. Germline V gives CDR1 DFQATT, CDR2 SNEGSKA (reference sequence). The CDR3 is CSARDSDSPNPPLHL. The CDR3 coding sequence is TGCAGTGCTAGGGATTCTGACAGTCCCAATCCACCCCTCCACCTT.

With regard to this clonotype: Sequence at one end of the junction differs from germline and may be a read error. The rearrangement joins TRBV10-3 to TRBJ1-1; 8 nucleotides match TRBD1. From germline, CDR1 is ENHRY and CDR2 SYGVKD. The CDR3 consists of 15 residues. The CDR3: CVISGDDRGNTEAFF. The CDR3 nucleotides are TGTGTCATCAGCGGAGATGACAGGGGGAACACTGAAGCTTTCTTT.

Comments on this clonotype: A much larger clonotype is one base distant, so this may be a read error. The rearrangement joins TRBV7-8 to TRBJ1-4; D remains ambiguous. Germline V gene sequence: CDR1 SGHVS, CDR2 FQNEAQ. This CDR3 has 14 residues. V lost 5 bases and J 0 bases, leaving 7 bases between the germline ends. The CDR3 DNA sequence: TGTGCCAGCAGCGTCACAGCAACTAATGAAAAACTGTTTTTT. It translates to CASSVTATNEKLFF. Full variable domain (outside the CDR3, taken from reference TRBV7-8 and TRBJ1-4): GAGVSQSPRYKVAKRGQDVALRCDPISGHVSLFWYQQALGQGPEFLTYFQNEAQLDKSGLPSDRFFAERPEGSVSTLKIQRTQQEDSAVYLCASSVTATNEKLFFGSGTQLSVL.

This clonotype was seen only a few times. One junction end does not reproduce the germline sequence, and a read error may be involved. This chain joins TRBV12-3 or TRBV12-4 and TRBJ2-3; TRBD1 agrees at 10 bases. The CDR3 runs 16 residues. The CDR3 DNA sequence: TGTGCCAGCAGTTCAACCGGGACAGGGGCGACAGATAAGCAGTGTTTC. Protein sequence: CASSSTGTGATDKQCF.

The chain is built from TRBV20-1 and TRBJ2-7; tentative D call: TRBD1 (5 bases). CDR1 is DFQATT and CDR2 is SNEGSKA in the germline V gene (reference sequence). V dropped 2 bases and J dropped 1 base, with 15 bases sitting between them. The CDR3 totals 15 residues. The CDR3 sequence: CSARPVTGASYEQYF. CDR3 coding DNA: TGCAGTGCTAGACCTGTGACTGGGGCATCCTACGAGCAGTACTTC.

About this clonotype: Germline and junction disagree at one end, which may indicate a read error. The CDR3 DNA reads as TGCAGTGCTCATAACGGCCTTTACAATGAGCTGTTCTTC. Amino acid sequence: CSAHNGLYNELFF. The chain employs TRBV20-1 and TRBJ2-1, with D hard to call. Germline CDR1 is DFQATT and CDR2 is SNEGSKA (reference sequence). CDR3 size: 13 residues.

Remarks on this clonotype: One junction end disagrees with the germline gene, perhaps due to a read error. The V and J genes are TRBV11-2 and TRBJ2-1; D unresolved. Looked up from germline, CDR1 is SGHAT and CDR2 is FQNNGV. The CDR3 covers 16 residues. CDR3 loop: CVSNFNPRDQQNEQFF. The CDR3 DNA is TGTGTCAGCAACTTTAATCCACGCGATCAACAGAATGAGCAGTTCTTC.

In this sample, this clonotype turned up many times. This chain links TRBV7-8 with TRBJ1-5, with D unclear. The CDR3 runs 13 residues. Germline loops: CDR1 SGHVS, CDR2 FQNEAQ. V was trimmed by 0 bases and J by 7 bases, leaving 7 bases between them. CDR3 bases: TGTGCCAGCAGCTTAGCTGCCAAGCAGCCCCAGCATTTT. Amino acids: CASSLAAKQPQHF.

About this clonotype: The CDR3 does not end in the conserved phenylalanine or tryptophan, so this is likely a read error. The chain carries TRBV11-1 and TRBJ2-2; 12 nucleotides agree with TRBD2. CDR1 SGHAT and CDR2 FQDESV come from the germline V gene (reference sequence). The CDR3 is made up of 17 amino acids. The CDR3 sequence: CVSSPRLAGESTGELFL. DNA for the CDR3: TGTGTCAGCAGTCCGCGACTAGCGGGAGAATCCACCGGGGAGCTGTTTTTA.

This rearrangement joins TRBV11-2 to TRBJ1-2; D perhaps matches TRBD1 (5 bases). Germline lookup yields CDR1 SGHAT and CDR2 FQNNGV. Between the trimmed V and J ends, which lost 5 bases and 4 bases, there was a span of 20 bases. CDR3 length: 16 residues. CDR3 in amino acids: CASSTSTSDISYGYTF. The DNA for the CDR3 is TGTGCCAGCAGCACCTCCACGTCGGACATTAGCTATGGCTACACCTTC.

In this sample, this clonotype turned up once. A much larger clone differs from this one at a single base, so this may be a read error. The V and J genes are TRBV6-5 and TRBJ1-5; a possible D gene is TRBD1 (5 bases). This CDR3 spans 14 amino acids. The germline gives CDR1 MNHEY, CDR2 SVGAGI. Trimming left V 4 bases short and J 6 bases short, with 13 bases between. The CDR3 sequence is CASSSGIGSQPQHF. The CDR3 DNA reads as TGTGCCAGCAGTTCAGGGATTGGCAGTCAGCCCCAGCATTTT.

The chain is built from TRBV11-3 and TRBJ2-2; D possibly corresponds to TRBD1 (5 bases). Germline V CDR1 and CDR2: SGHNT, YENEEA. The CDR3 length is 15 residues. The chain's CDR3 is CATSLGQGNTGELFF. In DNA form, the CDR3 reads TGTGCTACCAGCTTGGGGCAGGGGAACACCGGGGAGCTGTTTTTT.

As concerns this clonotype: A clone one base away is much larger, so this may be a read error. The chain is built from TRBV11-1 and TRBJ2-1; a possible D gene is TRBD2 (5 bases). Per germline, CDR1 SGHAT and CDR2 FQDESV (reference sequence). The CDR3 is 13 residues long. CDR3 amino acids: CASSYLSRGEHFF. As DNA, the CDR3 is TGTGCCAGCAGTTACCTTTCCCGGGGTGAGCACTTCTTC.

As for this clonotype: At one of its ends the junction is not consistent with the germline gene, which may arise from a read error. The gene calls are TRBV11-2 and TRBJ2-1; 7 positions agree with TRBD2. The germline gives CDR1 SGHAT, CDR2 FQNNGV. This CDR3 has 16 residues. As DNA, the CDR3 is TGTGCCGGCAGGTTAGTTCGGGGGGATCAAGGCAATGAGCAGTTCTTC. It specifies CAGRLVRGDQGNEQFF.

As to this clonotype: The junction departs from the called germline gene at one end, perhaps through a read error. CDR3 sequence reads: CATSLAGQGGSYEQYF. The DNA of the CDR3 is TGTGCCACCAGCTTAGCGGGGCAGGGAGGGTCCTACGAGCAGTACTTC. The J gene is TRBJ2-7, the V gene TRBV11-1; 8 bases line up with TRBD2. Germline assignment: CDR1 SGHAT and CDR2 FQDESV (reference sequence). The CDR3 extends over 16 amino acids.

With regard to this clonotype: At one end the junction does not follow the germline gene, possibly because of a read error. The chain uses TRBV6-1 and TRBJ2-1, with TRBD2 matching 7 bases. In germline, CDR1 is MNHNS, CDR2 SASEGT. This CDR3 region has 15 residues. Here the CDR3 DNA reads TGTGCCAACAGTGAGCAAGCGGGACGATATAATGAGCAGTTCTTC. Translated: CANSEQAGRYNEQFF.

As DNA, the CDR3 is TGTGCCACCAGTGTCCCAGGACATGTCCGGGCAGATACGCAGTATTTT. Its protein is CATSVPGHVRADTQYF. This sequence joins TRBV24-1 and TRBJ2-3, with D perhaps TRBD1 (5 bases). Per the germline V gene, CDR1 is KGHDR and CDR2 is SFDVKD. V shed 5 bases and J shed 4 bases, with 18 bases lying between them. The CDR3 covers 16 residues.

The V and J genes are TRBV11-3 and TRBJ1-1; no firm D call. There are 11 residues in the CDR3. Germline V CDR1 and CDR2: SGHNT, YENEEA. The CDR3 DNA is TGTGGATCGAGCACGAACACTGAAACCTTCTTT. Amino acids: CGSSTNTETFF.

A note on this clonotype: This may arise from a read error, as a much more abundant clone is one base away. This chain joins TRBV9 and TRBJ1-1; 7 bases align to TRBD1. Looked up from germline, CDR1 is SGDLS and CDR2 is YYNGEE. This CDR3 is built from 14 residues. CDR3 in DNA: TGTGCCAGCAGCGTGGAGGGACAGAACATTGAAGCTTTCTTT. Protein product: CASSVEGQNIEAFF. Supplemented by reference TRBV9 and TRBJ1-1, the full variable domain reads DSGVTQTPKHLITATGQRVTLRCSPRSGDLSVYWYQQSLDQGLQFLIQYYNGEERAKGNILERFSAQQFPDLHSELNLSSLELGDSALYFCASSVEGQNIEAFFGQGTRLTVV.